This TCR beta chain was profiled in a study of T cells in localized non-small cell lung cancer. General study results and limits: Among blood samples, higher T cell density accompanied longer overall survival. Compared with tumor, uninvolved adjacent lung displayed greater T cell clonality, ranking highest overall.

Regarding this clone: What it binds is unknown.

Clones were read by immunoSEQ multiplex PCR, and TCRdb kept only the in-frame ones, dropping some. The sample has 20,000 to 25,000 clones, around 90% seen once. Trimming removed 1 base from V and 5 bases from J, with 17 bases in between. Germline V CDR1 and CDR2: SGHTA, FQGTGA. This CDR3 has 16 residues. V is TRBV7-3 and J is TRBJ1-1; D uncertain. The receptor was isolated from a man aged 40-75 years with stage I squamous cell lung carcinoma. Here the sequenced sample was peripheral blood, taken before any cancer treatment. CDR3 coding DNA: TGTGCCAGCAGCTTAAACCCGATGGCTTTAGGTACTGAAGCTTTCTTT. Encoded protein: CASSLNPMALGTEAFF. Full variable domain (missing parts from reference TRBV7-3 and TRBJ1-1): GAGVSQTPSNKVTEKGKYVELRCDPISGHTALYWYRQSLGQGPEFLIYFQGTGAADDSGLPNDRFFAVRPEGSVSTLKIQRTERGDSAVYLCASSLNPMALGTEAFFGQGTRLTVV.